This T cell receptor beta chain stems from a study of technical replicates of blood from several donors. V lost 7 bases, J lost 3 bases, and 13 bases stayed unmatched. This CDR3 has 16 amino acids. The V gene's germline CDR1 is LNHDA and CDR2 SQIVND (reference sequence). This clone was detected once. Assay used: immunoSEQ multiplex PCR; TCRdb lists only in-frame clones, some missing. Found here are tens of thousands of clones, around 94% of them singletons; the top ten hold over 0.2%. The sequenced sample was T cells isolated from PBMCs. The chain links TRBV19 to TRBJ2-7; TRBD1 agrees at 9 bases. This TCR derives from a human donor in good health. In nucleotides, the CDR3 is TGTGCCAGTACGATCCGAGCCGGGACAGGGTTCTACGAGCAGTACTTC. Protein: CASTIRAGTGFYEQYF.